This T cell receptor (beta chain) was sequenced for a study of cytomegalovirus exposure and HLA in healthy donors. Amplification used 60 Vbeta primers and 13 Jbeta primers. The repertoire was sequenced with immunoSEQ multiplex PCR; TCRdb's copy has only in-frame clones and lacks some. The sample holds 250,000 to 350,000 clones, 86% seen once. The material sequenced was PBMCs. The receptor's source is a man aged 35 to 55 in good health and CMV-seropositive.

The CDR3 spells CAIRSTGGPDGYTF. In DNA, the CDR3 is TGTGCCATCAGGAGTACAGGGGGTCCGGATGGCTACACCTTC. This rearrangement joins TRBV10-3 to TRBJ1-2, with 8 bases identical to TRBD1. CDR3 length: 14 residues. Germline V gives CDR1 ENHRY, CDR2 SYGVKD. J was trimmed by 6 bases and V by 6 bases; bases with no gene match: 9.